These T cell receptor beta chains were read from a single sample in a study of CD8+CD57+ T cells in acquired aplastic anemia. From the reads, TCRdb called clonotypes with MiXCR, one entry per CDR3 protein. This table has 250,000 to 300,000 distinct CDR3 sequences, 45% to 65% appearing once. Sequenced input: sorted CD4+, CD8+, or CD8+CD57+ T cells (not recorded which) from PBMCs. These receptors came from a human donor with aplastic anemia. Each CDR3 is given with its conserved first and last residue.

V gene: TRBV2
J gene: TRBJ2-2
CDR3 length: 15
CDR3 protein: CASSEAQSGFGELFF

V gene: TRBV20-1
J gene: TRBJ2-7
CDR3 length: 15
CDR3 protein: CSATRTGLEAYEQYF

V gene: TRBV7-8
J gene: TRBJ2-3
CDR3 length: 15
CDR3 protein: CASSPLAGRTDTQYF

V gene: TRBV2
J gene: TRBJ1-3
CDR3 length: 14
CDR3 protein: CASSDTGQGNTIYF

V gene: TRBV15
J gene: TRBJ2-2
CDR3 length: 14
CDR3 protein: CAARIGQGTGELFF

V gene: TRBV12-3/TRBV12-4
J gene: TRBJ1-2
CDR3 length: 13
CDR3 protein: CASSLAAEYGYTF

V gene: TRBV7-2
J gene: TRBJ2-3
CDR3 length: 14
CDR3 protein: CASSLAGYTDTQYF

V gene: TRBV29-1
J gene: TRBJ1-6
CDR3 length: 13
CDR3 protein: CSIATGGNSPLHF

V gene: TRBV20-1
J gene: TRBJ1-6
CDR3 length: 13
CDR3 protein: CSASGPGGPPLHF

V gene: TRBV7-9
J gene: TRBJ2-1
CDR3 length: 14
CDR3 protein: CASKTGRADNEQFF

V gene: TRBV7-4
J gene: TRBJ1-1
CDR3 length: 14
CDR3 protein: CASSSAALGAEAFF

V gene: TRBV25-1
J gene: TRBJ1-1
CDR3 length: 14
CDR3 protein: CASSAGIMNTEAFF

V gene: TRBV6-4
J gene: TRBJ2-3
CDR3 length: 14
CDR3 protein: CASSDSGDTDTQYF

V gene: TRBV29-1
J gene: TRBJ1-2
CDR3 length: 15
CDR3 protein: CSVEKGQGIGNGYTF

V gene: TRBV7-3
J gene: TRBJ2-5
CDR3 length: 13
CDR3 protein: CASNGHVQETQYF

V gene: TRBV10-3
J gene: TRBJ2-7
CDR3 length: 14
CDR3 protein: CAISGSQPSHEQYF

V gene: TRBV20-1
J gene: TRBJ1-1
CDR3 length: 17
CDR3 protein: CSARARGPTGALTEAFF

V gene: TRBV29-1
J gene: TRBJ2-7
CDR3 length: 12
CDR3 protein: CSVGPRVDEQYF

V gene: TRBV11-2
J gene: TRBJ1-1
CDR3 length: 16
CDR3 protein: CASSFRTFGVNTEAFF

V gene: TRBV7-8
J gene: TRBJ1-2
CDR3 length: 16
CDR3 protein: CASSLTGERANYGYTF

V gene: TRBV5-6
J gene: TRBJ2-7
CDR3 length: 15
CDR3 protein: CASSLEGTGDYEQYF

V gene: TRBV7-2
J gene: TRBJ2-7
CDR3 length: 12
CDR3 protein: CASSLARTDKYF

V gene: TRBV19
J gene: TRBJ2-3
CDR3 length: 15
CDR3 protein: CASTGTGGITDTQYF

V gene: TRBV9
J gene: TRBJ1-3
CDR3 length: 16
CDR3 protein: CASSPRDIDSGNTIYF

V gene: TRBV14
J gene: TRBJ1-1
CDR3 length: 14
CDR3 protein: CASSHLIPRGEAFF

V gene: TRBV19
J gene: TRBJ2-3
CDR3 length: 13
CDR3 protein: CASSTGRSDTQYF

V gene: TRBV7-8
J gene: TRBJ2-1
CDR3 length: 14
CDR3 protein: CASSINRAYNEQFF

V gene: TRBV24-1
J gene: .
CDR3 length: 16
CDR3 protein: CATSRSLAGSYNEQFF

V gene: TRBV7-3
J gene: TRBJ2-1
CDR3 length: 16
CDR3 protein: CASSLKVQSSYNEQFF

V gene: TRBV19
J gene: TRBJ1-1
CDR3 length: 16
CDR3 protein: CASSIVGRGPNTEAFF

V gene: TRBV24-1
J gene: TRBJ2-3
CDR3 length: 15
CDR3 protein: CATSGGRTASDTQYF

V gene: TRBV19
J gene: TRBJ2-1
CDR3 length: 16
CDR3 protein: CASSINDGTGGNEQFF

V gene: TRBV15
J gene: TRBJ2-3
CDR3 length: 13
CDR3 protein: CATSQQDTDTQYF

V gene: TRBV5-1
J gene: TRBJ2-7
CDR3 length: 14
CDR3 protein: CASSATQGGDEQYF

V gene: TRBV10-3
J gene: TRBJ2-3
CDR3 length: 15
CDR3 protein: CAISRRQGASDTQYF

V gene: TRBV25-1
J gene: TRBJ1-1
CDR3 length: 16
CDR3 protein: CASSAPVGQGNTEAFF

V gene: TRBV7-9
J gene: TRBJ2-7
CDR3 length: 15
CDR3 protein: CASRAGTSGSYEQYF

V gene: TRBV7-9
J gene: TRBJ2-1
CDR3 length: 15
CDR3 protein: CASSTGLAGNNEQFF

V gene: TRBV27
J gene: TRBJ2-7
CDR3 length: 14
CDR3 protein: CASSFGTGGSEQYF

V gene: TRBV7-2
J gene: TRBJ2-3
CDR3 length: 13
CDR3 protein: CASRASGADTQYF

V gene: TRBV29-1
J gene: TRBJ2-7
CDR3 length: 12
CDR3 protein: CSVELGVYEQYF